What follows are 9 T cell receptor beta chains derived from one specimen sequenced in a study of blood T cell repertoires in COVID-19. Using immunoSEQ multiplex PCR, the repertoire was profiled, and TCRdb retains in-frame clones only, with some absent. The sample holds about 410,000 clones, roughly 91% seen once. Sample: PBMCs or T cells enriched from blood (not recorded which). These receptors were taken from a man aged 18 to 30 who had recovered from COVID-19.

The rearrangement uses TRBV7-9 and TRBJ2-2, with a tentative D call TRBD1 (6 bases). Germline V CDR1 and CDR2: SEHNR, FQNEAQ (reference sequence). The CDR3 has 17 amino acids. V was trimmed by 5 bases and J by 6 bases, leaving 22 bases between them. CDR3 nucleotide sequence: TGTGCCAGCAGCCCCCCCGAACAGGGTTGGTCCTCCGGGGAGCTGTTTTTT. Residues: CASSPPEQGWSSGELFF.

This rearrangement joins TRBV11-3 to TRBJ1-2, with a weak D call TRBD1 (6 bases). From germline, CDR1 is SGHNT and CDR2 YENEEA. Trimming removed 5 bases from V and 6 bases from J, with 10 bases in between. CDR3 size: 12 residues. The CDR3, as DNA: TGTGCCAGCAGCCTAAGGACAGATGGCTACACCTTC. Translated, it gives CASSLRTDGYTF. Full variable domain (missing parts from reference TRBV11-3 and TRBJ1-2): EAGVVQSPRYKIIEKKQPVAFWCNPISGHNTLYWYLQNLGQGPELLIRYENEEAVDDSQLPKDRFSAERLKGVDSTLKIQPAELGDSAVYLCASSLRTDGYTFGSGTRLTVV.

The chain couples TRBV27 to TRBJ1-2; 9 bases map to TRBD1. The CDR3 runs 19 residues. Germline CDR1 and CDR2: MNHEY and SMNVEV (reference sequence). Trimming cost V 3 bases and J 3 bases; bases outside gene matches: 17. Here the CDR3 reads CASSFSVGTGYQRDYGYTF. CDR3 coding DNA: TGTGCCAGCAGTTTTTCTGTTGGGACAGGGTATCAGCGGGACTATGGCTACACCTTC.

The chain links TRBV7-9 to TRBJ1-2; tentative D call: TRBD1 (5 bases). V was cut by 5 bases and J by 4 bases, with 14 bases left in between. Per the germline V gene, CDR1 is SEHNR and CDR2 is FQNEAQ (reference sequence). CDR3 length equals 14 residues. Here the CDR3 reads CASSPVGTTYGYTF. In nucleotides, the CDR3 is TGTGCCAGCAGCCCAGTCGGGACTACCTATGGCTACACCTTC. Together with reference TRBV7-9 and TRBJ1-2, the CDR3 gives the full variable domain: DTGVSQNPRHKITKRGQNVTFRCDPISEHNRLYWYRQTLGQGPEFLTYFQNEAQLEKSRLLSDRFSAERPKGSFSTLEIQRTEQGDSAMYLCASSPVGTTYGYTFGSGTRLTVV.

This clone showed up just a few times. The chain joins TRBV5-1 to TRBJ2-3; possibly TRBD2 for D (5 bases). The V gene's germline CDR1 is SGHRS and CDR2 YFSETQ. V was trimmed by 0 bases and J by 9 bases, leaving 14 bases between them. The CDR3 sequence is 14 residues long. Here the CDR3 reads CASSLESGSGTQYF. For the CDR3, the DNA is TGCGCCAGCAGCTTGGAGTCGGGGTCGGGCACGCAGTATTTT.

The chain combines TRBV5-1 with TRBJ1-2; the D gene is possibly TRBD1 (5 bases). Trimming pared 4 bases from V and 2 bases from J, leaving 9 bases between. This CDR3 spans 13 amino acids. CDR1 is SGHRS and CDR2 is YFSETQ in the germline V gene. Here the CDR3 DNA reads TGCGCCAGCAGCCCGACAGAGAACTATGGCTACACCTTC. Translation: CASSPTENYGYTF.

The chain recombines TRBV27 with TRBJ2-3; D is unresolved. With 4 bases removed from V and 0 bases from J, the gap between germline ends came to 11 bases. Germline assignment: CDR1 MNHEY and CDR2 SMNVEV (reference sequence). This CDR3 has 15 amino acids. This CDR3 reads CASSSVYSSTDTQYF. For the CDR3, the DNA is TGTGCCAGCAGTTCGGTCTACAGCAGCACAGATACGCAGTATTTT.

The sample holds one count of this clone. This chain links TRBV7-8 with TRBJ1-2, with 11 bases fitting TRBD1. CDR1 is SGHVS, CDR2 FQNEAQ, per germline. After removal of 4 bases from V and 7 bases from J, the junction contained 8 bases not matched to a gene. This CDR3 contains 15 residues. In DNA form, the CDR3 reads TGTGCCAGCAGCTCCGAAAGGACAGGGGGCCGTGGCTACACCTTC. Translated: CASSSERTGGRGYTF.

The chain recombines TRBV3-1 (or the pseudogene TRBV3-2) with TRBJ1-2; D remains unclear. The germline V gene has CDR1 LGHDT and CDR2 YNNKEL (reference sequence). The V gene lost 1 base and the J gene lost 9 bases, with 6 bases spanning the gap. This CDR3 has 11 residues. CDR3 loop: CASSQGSRYTF. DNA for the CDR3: TGTGCCAGCAGCCAAGGGAGCCGCTACACCTTC.